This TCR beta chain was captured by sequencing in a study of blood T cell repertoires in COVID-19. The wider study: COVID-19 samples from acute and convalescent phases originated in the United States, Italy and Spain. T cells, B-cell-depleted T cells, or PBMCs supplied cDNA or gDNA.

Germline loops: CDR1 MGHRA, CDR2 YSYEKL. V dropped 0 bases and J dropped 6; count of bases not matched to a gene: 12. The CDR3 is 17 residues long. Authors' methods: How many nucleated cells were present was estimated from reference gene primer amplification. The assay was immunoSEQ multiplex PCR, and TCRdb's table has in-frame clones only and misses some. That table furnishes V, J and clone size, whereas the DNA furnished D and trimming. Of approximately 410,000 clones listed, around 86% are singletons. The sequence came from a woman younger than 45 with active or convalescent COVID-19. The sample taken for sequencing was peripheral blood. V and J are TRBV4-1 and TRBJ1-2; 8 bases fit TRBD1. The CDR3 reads CASSQDLPTGVKDGYTF. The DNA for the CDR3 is TGCGCCAGCAGCCAAGATCTCCCGACAGGGGTGAAGGATGGCTACACCTTC.